This T cell receptor (beta chain) was obtained from a study of blood T cell repertoires in COVID-19. Germline V gene lookup returns CDR1 SGHKS and CDR2 YYEKEE (reference sequence). V was clipped by 5 bases and J by 1 base; unmatched bases: 4. The CDR3 consists of 14 residues. Self-reported history from a screening survey and questionnaire set each donor's cohort. TCRdb's table, derived via immunoSEQ multiplex PCR, lists solely in-frame clones and lacks some. The sample lists 150,000 to 200,000 clones; roughly 82% were seen once. V gene TRBV5-5 combines with J gene TRBJ1-1; 8 nucleotides align to TRBD1. The clonotype was recovered from a woman aged 55-70 years with acute COVID-19. The source material was PBMCs or T cells enriched from blood (not recorded which). CDR3 nucleotides: TGTGCCAGCAGGAAGACAGGGGAGAACACTGAAGCTTTCTTT. Protein product: CASRKTGENTEAFF.